These 18 T cell receptor beta chains were sequenced from one sample in a study of T cells in tumors after PD-1 blockade. Clones were read by immunoSEQ multiplex PCR, and TCRdb kept only the in-frame ones, dropping some. The data hold some 60,000 clones, with roughly 75% observed a single time. The source was PBMCs, collected before anti-PD-1 treatment. These TCRs come from a human donor with basal cell carcinoma.

This clone has more than one count but fewer than ten. The chain employs TRBV29-1 and TRBJ2-5; D uncertain. The CDR3 loop spans 12 amino acids. Germline V lookup: CDR1 SQVTM, CDR2 ANQGSEA. V shed 6 bases and J shed 5 bases, with 13 bases lying between them. The CDR3 region is CSVRASQETQYF. In nucleotides, the CDR3 is TGCAGCGTCCGGGCTAGTCAGGAGACCCAGTACTTC.

The CDR3 region has the DNA TGTGCCAGCAGCTCTCCAGGGGCGGATTCACCCCTCCACTTT. As protein: CASSSPGADSPLHF. This chain joins TRBV5-6 and TRBJ1-6; D may be TRBD1 (6 bases). The CDR3 is 14 residues long. Germline loops: CDR1 SGHDT, CDR2 YYEEEE. V was clipped by 3 bases and J by 8 bases, with 12 bases between them.

This clone was counted once. This chain joins TRBV18 and TRBJ2-7; TRBD1 agrees at 7 bases. The V gene end was trimmed by 5 bases and the J gene end by 0 bases; junction bases not matched to a gene: 7. The CDR3 contains 15 residues. Germline V CDR1 and CDR2: KGHSH, LQKENI. The DNA for the CDR3 is TGTGCCAGCTCAGAGGGACAGCTCCTCTCCTACGAGCAGTACTTC. This translates into CASSEGQLLSYEQYF. The full variable domain, completed using reference TRBV18 and TRBJ2-7, is NAGVMQNPRHLVRRRGQEARLRCSPMKGHSHVYWYRQLPEEGLKFMVYLQKENIIDESGMPKERFSAEFPKEGPSILRIQQVVRGDSAAYFCASSEGQLLSYEQYFGPGTRLTVT.

The chain employs TRBV11-1 and TRBJ1-2; D ambiguous. The CDR3 consists of 15 residues. Germline CDR1 is SGHAT and CDR2 is FQDESV (reference sequence). Trimming stripped 5 bases from V and 7 bases from J, with 20 bases between. The CDR3 sequence is CASSPDLKGYSGYTF. In nucleotides, the CDR3 is TGTGCCAGCAGCCCAGACCTAAAGGGATACTCTGGCTACACCTTC.

The V call is TRBV2, the J call TRBJ1-1; D gene unclear. V lost 7 bases and J 7 bases, leaving 7 bases between the germline ends. The CDR3 has 10 amino acids. From germline, CDR1 is SNHLY and CDR2 FYNNEI. This CDR3 reads CASKKGEAFF. The DNA of the CDR3 is TGTGCCAGCAAAAAGGGTGAAGCTTTCTTT.

The chain is built from TRBV2 and TRBJ1-5, with D perhaps TRBD1 (5 bases). The length of the CDR3 is 14 residues. The germline V gene encodes CDR1 SNHLY and CDR2 FYNNEI. Between the trimmed V and J ends, which lost 5 bases and 2 bases, there was a span of 10 bases. CDR3 coding DNA: TGTGCCAGCAGTCCAACAGGTCGCAATCAGCCCCAGCATTTT. Its protein product is CASSPTGRNQPQHF.

The chain carries TRBV6-5 and TRBJ1-1, with D possibly TRBD1 on 5 matching bases. CDR1 and CDR2 (germline): MNHEY, SVGAGI. The CDR3 covers 14 residues. Trimming cost V 2 bases and J 1 base, with 8 bases left between them. In nucleotides, the CDR3 is TGTGCCAGCAGTTACCGGGGGGGGAACACTGAAGCTTTCTTT. Encoded protein: CASSYRGGNTEAFF.

By share, this clone ranks as medium-sized. The V call is TRBV5-8, the J call TRBJ2-7; weak D call: TRBD1 (5 bases). This CDR3 contains 14 residues. CDR1 is SGHTS and CDR2 is YDEGEE in the germline V gene. The V end was cut by 0 bases, the J end by 4 bases, with 11 bases between. The CDR3 loop is CASSLGREPYEQYF. CDR3 bases: TGTGCCAGCAGCTTGGGCAGGGAACCGTACGAGCAGTACTTC.

V usage is TRBV4-1 and J usage is TRBJ2-7; 11 bases map to TRBD2. The length of the CDR3 is 16 residues. After removal of 1 base from V and 3 bases from J, the junction contained 5 bases not matched to a gene. Germline V gene lookup returns CDR1 MGHRA and CDR2 YSYEKL. The CDR3 sequence is CASSQVLAGGNYEQYF. Written as DNA, the CDR3 is TGCGCCAGCAGCCAAGTTCTAGCGGGGGGAAACTACGAGCAGTACTTC.

The CDR3 loop reads CASSENTYNEQFF. The CDR3 region has the DNA TGTGCCAGCTCCGAAAATACCTACAATGAGCAGTTCTTC. The rearrangement uses TRBV18 and TRBJ2-1; D unclear. The CDR3 length is 13 residues. Trimming left V 6 bases short and J 2 bases short, with 8 bases between. Germline V lookup: CDR1 KGHSH, CDR2 LQKENI.

This clone has only one observation. The chain recombines TRBV30 with TRBJ2-5, with unresolved D. The germline V gene encodes CDR1 GTSNPN and CDR2 SVGIG (reference sequence). V lost 0 bases, J lost 5 bases, and 4 bases lay in between. This CDR3 contains 11 residues. The DNA for the CDR3 is TGTGCCTGGAGTGTACAGGAGACCCAGTACTTC. It yields the protein CAWSVQETQYF.

This clone has a handful of counts. The V and J genes are TRBV30 and TRBJ2-3; 7 bases fit TRBD1. J lost 2 bases, V lost 1 base, and 9 bases had no gene match. The CDR3 is made up of 16 amino acids. CDR1 is GTSNPN, CDR2 SVGIG, per germline (reference sequence). The DNA for the CDR3 is TGTGCCTGGAGTGGGGGACAGCCAAAATTCACAGATACGCAGTATTTT. Its protein is CAWSGGQPKFTDTQYF.

This clone was detected a few times. The CDR3 is CATSRVPETAGYGYTF. The CDR3 DNA reads as TGTGCCACCAGCAGAGTTCCAGAGACCGCGGGCTATGGCTACACCTTC. The V gene is TRBV15, the J gene TRBJ1-2; D uncertain. CDR1 LNHNV and CDR2 YYDKDF come from the germline V gene (reference sequence). The CDR3 runs 16 residues. Trimming cost V 1 base and J 4 bases, with 16 bases left between them.

The chain employs TRBV5-6 and TRBJ1-3; D is undetermined. The CDR3 is made up of 13 amino acids. Germline loops: CDR1 SGHDT, CDR2 YYEEEE. V shed 3 bases and J shed 4 bases, with 8 bases lying between them. CDR3 DNA sequence: TGTGCCAGCAGCTACGGACGGGGAAACACCATATATTTT. The encoded protein is CASSYGRGNTIYF. Looking up the rest from reference TRBV5-6 and TRBJ1-3 gives the full variable domain: DAGVTQSPTHLIKTRGQQVTLRCSPKSGHDTVSWYQQALGQGPQFIFQYYEEEERQRGNFPDRFSGHQFPNYSSELNVNALLLGDSALYLCASSYGRGNTIYFGEGSWLTVV.

This clone was observed a few times. This chain links TRBV7-9 with TRBJ2-3, with 7 bases aligning to TRBD1. Per germline, CDR1 SEHNR and CDR2 FQNEAQ (reference sequence). There are 14 residues in the CDR3. With 7 bases clipped from V and 2 bases from J, the junction kept 6 bases outside the gene matches. CDR3 loop: CASTKTGITDTQYF. The CDR3 region has the DNA TGTGCCAGCACAAAGACAGGGATCACAGATACGCAGTATTTT.

This clone has only a few counts. The J gene is TRBJ1-2, the V gene TRBV12-3 or TRBV12-4; D is unresolved. Trimming cost V 1 base and J 7 bases, with 10 bases left between them. This CDR3 comprises 13 residues. The CDR3 loop reads CASSLDSSIGYTF. Written as DNA, the CDR3 is TGTGCCAGCAGTTTAGACAGTTCTATTGGCTACACCTTC.

The chain carries TRBV3-1 (or the pseudogene TRBV3-2) and TRBJ1-6, with D unresolved. Germline CDR1 and CDR2: LGHDT and YNNKEL (reference sequence). The CDR3 consists of 14 residues. Trimming took off 1 base at V and 4 bases at J, with 5 bases between the two ends. The CDR3: CASSQGTYNSPLHF. The CDR3 DNA sequence: TGTGCCAGCAGCCAAGGGACTTATAATTCACCCCTCCACTTT.

This clone has just one count. The chain is built from TRBV9 and TRBJ2-5, with 9 bases identical to TRBD1. This CDR3 spans 14 amino acids. CDR1 SGDLS and CDR2 YYNGEE come from the germline V gene. Trimming cost V 2 bases and J 5 bases; bases outside gene matches: 4. DNA of the CDR3: TGTGCCAGCAGCGTCAAGGGACAGGGTGAGACCCAGTACTTC. Translation gives CASSVKGQGETQYF.